This passage covers 17 T cell receptor beta chains from one sample sequenced in a study of T cell responses to AZD1222 COVID-19 vaccine. Clones were read by immunoSEQ multiplex PCR, and TCRdb kept only the in-frame ones, dropping some. The table lists tens of thousands of clones, roughly 90% of them singletons. Here the sequenced sample was peripheral blood, taken on day 0 of AZD1222 vaccination. These receptor sequences come from an adult in good health.

J is TRBJ2-2 and V is TRBV10-3; 8 bases fit TRBD1. CDR1 is ENHRY, CDR2 SYGVKD, per germline. This CDR3 comprises 15 residues. Trimming removed 10 bases from V and 2 bases from J; junction bases left unmatched: 9. The CDR3 DNA reads TGTGCCACCCTTCCCGGACAGGGTAACACCGGGGAGCTGTTTTTT. Residues: CATLPGQGNTGELFF.

This sequence joins TRBV28 and TRBJ2-1; 16 bases map to TRBD2. CDR3 size: 18 residues. Trimming took 4 bases from V and 0 from J; bases not matched to a gene: 3. Per the germline V gene, CDR1 is MDHEN and CDR2 is SYDVKM. CDR3 residues: CASSSGLAGGSSYNEQFF. CDR3 bases: TGTGCCAGCAGTTCGGGACTAGCGGGAGGGAGCTCCTACAATGAGCAGTTCTTC.

V gene TRBV4-1 combines with J gene TRBJ2-3; 12 positions agree with TRBD1. This CDR3 has 15 amino acids. Trimming cost V 5 bases and J 4 bases; bases outside gene matches: 4. Per germline, CDR1 MGHRA and CDR2 YSYEKL. DNA for the CDR3: TGCGCCAGCAGCTTCCGGGACAGGGGGCCAGATACGCAGTATTTT. Residues: CASSFRDRGPDTQYF.

CDR3 coding DNA: TGTGCCAGCAGCCCGCGGACGGATCCTAACTATGGCTACACCTTC. The encoded protein is CASSPRTDPNYGYTF. The rearrangement uses TRBV3-1 (or the pseudogene TRBV3-2) and TRBJ1-2; D ambiguous. V lost 4 bases to trimming and J lost 0 bases, with 12 bases between them. Germline CDR1 LGHDT, CDR2 YNNKEL (reference sequence). The CDR3 has 15 residues.

The chain has TRBV7-8 and TRBJ2-5; D gene uncertain. CDR1 and CDR2 (germline): SGHVS, FQNEAQ. V dropped 4 bases and J dropped 5 bases, with 8 bases sitting between them. The CDR3 has 12 amino acids. The CDR3 coding sequence is TGTGCCAGCAGCTCGGTGTCCGAGACCCAGTACTTC. Its translation is CASSSVSETQYF.

The chain joins TRBV4-2 to TRBJ2-1, with TRBD2 matching 16 bases. Looked up from germline, CDR1 is LGHNA and CDR2 is YNFKEQ. V gave up 4 bases and J gave up 5 bases; unmatched junction bases: 11. The CDR3 covers 19 residues. The CDR3: CASSRTAGTSGGGNNEQFF. CDR3 nucleotides: TGTGCCAGCAGCCGAACGGCCGGGACTAGCGGGGGGGGTAACAATGAGCAGTTCTTC.

In this sample, this clone turned up once. This chain joins TRBV5-6 and TRBJ1-6; D is uncertain. The CDR3 spans 15 residues. V was shortened by 0 bases and J by 7 bases, with 11 bases between the two germline ends. Germline CDR1 and CDR2: SGHDT and YYEEEE. CDR3 in DNA: TGTGCCAGCAGCTTGGAGAGACGAGTGAATTCACCCCTCCACTTT. Protein: CASSLERRVNSPLHF.

The chain employs TRBV14 and TRBJ1-1; D ambiguous. The V end lost 4 bases, the J end lost 0 bases, and 6 bases lay between the germline ends. This CDR3 region has 13 residues. Germline CDR1 and CDR2: SGHDN and FVKESK. In nucleotides, the CDR3 is TGTGCCAGCAGCCGCTCAATGAACACTGAAGCTTTCTTT. The encoded protein is CASSRSMNTEAFF.

V and J are TRBV30 and TRBJ2-5; TRBD1 agrees at 7 bases. CDR1 and CDR2 from the germline V gene are GTSNPN and SVGIG (reference sequence). V dropped 2 bases and J dropped 5; count of bases not matched to a gene: 11. The CDR3 covers 15 residues. CDR3 in DNA: TGTGCCTGGAGTCCCTCCGACAGGGTCACTGAGACCCAGTACTTC. Protein sequence: CAWSPSDRVTETQYF.

The V and J genes are TRBV28 and TRBJ2-3; D uncertain. Trimming took off 7 bases at V and 1 base at J, with 12 bases between the two ends. CDR1 is MDHEN and CDR2 is SYDVKM in the germline V gene. CDR3 length: 14 residues. The CDR3 bases are TGTGCCAGCAATCCTCCTGGGGGCACAGATACGCAGTATTTT. Translated: CASNPPGGTDTQYF.

The chain has TRBV10-1 and TRBJ2-3, with D tentatively TRBD2 (7 bases). This CDR3 has 15 amino acids. V dropped 3 bases and J dropped 4 bases, with 14 bases sitting between them. The germline CDR1 and CDR2 sequences are WNHNN and SYGVQD (reference sequence). The CDR3 nucleotides are TGCGCCAGCAGTGATTGGGGGGGCGTCCCAGATACGCAGTATTTT. Translation: CASSDWGGVPDTQYF.

The DNA of the CDR3 is TGTGCCAGCAGCTTCGGGACAGGAGACGGCTACACCTTC. This sequence encodes CASSFGTGDGYTF. This rearrangement joins TRBV7-9 to TRBJ1-2, with 8 bases aligning to TRBD1. The CDR3 extends over 13 amino acids. V dropped 3 bases and J dropped 8; count of bases not matched to a gene: 5. Germline V gives CDR1 SEHNR, CDR2 FQNEAQ (reference sequence).

In its sample, this clone was seen once. This sequence joins TRBV2 and TRBJ1-6, with D possibly being TRBD1 (5 bases). With 6 bases removed from V and 8 bases from J, the gap between germline ends came to 17 bases. Germline V CDR1 and CDR2: SNHLY, FYNNEI. This CDR3 has 15 residues. CDR3 in DNA: TGTGCCAGCAGCATCATCCACGCGGGGGATTCACCCCTCCACTTT. This gives the protein CASSIIHAGDSPLHF.

The rearrangement uses TRBV7-9 and TRBJ1-2; no reliable D call. This CDR3 has 12 amino acids. In germline, CDR1 is SEHNR, CDR2 FQNEAQ (reference sequence). The germline V and J ends were trimmed by 5 bases and 4 bases, with 8 bases remaining between them. The CDR3 sequence is CASSQSLYGYTF. CDR3 in DNA: TGTGCCAGCAGCCAGTCTCTCTATGGCTACACCTTC.

This chain links TRBV7-3 with TRBJ1-1; D call uncertain. The CDR3 sequence is 12 residues long. Trimming pared 5 bases from V and 9 bases from J, leaving 13 bases between. Germline CDR1 reads SGHTA; CDR2 reads FQGTGA. This CDR3 reads CASSPPGRQAFF. The DNA of the CDR3 is TGTGCCAGCAGCCCCCCGGGCAGACAAGCTTTCTTT. Full variable domain (missing parts from reference TRBV7-3 and TRBJ1-1): GAGVSQTPSNKVTEKGKYVELRCDPISGHTALYWYRQSLGQGPEFLIYFQGTGAADDSGLPNDRFFAVRPEGSVSTLKIQRTERGDSAVYLCASSPPGRQAFFGQGTRLTVV.

The V call is TRBV14, the J call TRBJ2-5, with 8 bases lining up with TRBD1. The CDR3 is 16 amino acids. Germline trimming cut 4 bases from V and 3 bases from J; bases unmatched to any gene: 10. The germline V gene encodes CDR1 SGHDN and CDR2 FVKESK. CDR3 amino acids: CASSPSTGGREETQYF. CDR3 nucleotides: TGTGCCAGCAGCCCTTCTACAGGGGGTCGGGAAGAGACCCAGTACTTC.

The chain links TRBV9 to TRBJ2-2, with 7 bases that match TRBD2. V trimming: 0 bases; J trimming: 3 bases; junction bases outside the gene matches: 5. Per germline, CDR1 SGDLS and CDR2 YYNGEE. This CDR3 comprises 16 residues. CDR3 loop: CASSVGAGADTGELFF. The CDR3 bases are TGTGCCAGCAGCGTAGGGGCGGGAGCGGACACCGGGGAGCTGTTTTTT. The variable domain in full, with the rest retrieved from reference TRBV9 and TRBJ2-2, is DSGVTQTPKHLITATGQRVTLRCSPRSGDLSVYWYQQSLDQGLQFLIQYYNGEERAKGNILERFSAQQFPDLHSELNLSSLELGDSALYFCASSVGAGADTGELFFGEGSRLTVL.